The rows below give T cell receptor beta chains drawn from one sample of a study of T cells after yellow fever vaccination. A single record per CDR3 protein comes from TCRdb applying MiXCR to the 5' RACE reads. Here the sample spans over 120,000 distinct CDR3 sequences, 6.6% being singletons. This sample comprised CD4+ T cells sorted from PBMCs, obtained 10 days after the yellow fever booster vaccination. These receptors all stem from a man aged 25 to 45 who received the YFV17D yellow fever vaccine. Both conserved end residues are part of each CDR3. Each record gives: V gene, J gene, D gene, clone size, CDR3 protein, CDR3 DNA. The D gene is left open where the match is weak. Size tells how often a clone was seen (once, few, many) or the class of an expanded clone, and some rows leave it out.

v_call: TRBV7-2
j_call: TRBJ2-5
d_call: TRBD2
clone_size: -
cdr3_aa: CASSLRSSGQETQYF
cdr3_nt: TGTGCCAGCAGCTTAAGGTCTAGCGGACAAGAGACCCAGTACTTC

v_call: TRBV9
j_call: TRBJ1-6
d_call: -
clone_size: many
cdr3_aa: CASSLQWGNSPLHF
cdr3_nt: TGTGCCAGCAGCCTCCAGTGGGGGAATTCACCCCTCCACTTT

v_call: TRBV12-3/TRBV12-4
j_call: TRBJ2-3
d_call: -
clone_size: many
cdr3_aa: CASRYGSADTQYF
cdr3_nt: TGTGCCAGCAGATACGGGAGCGCAGATACGCAGTATTTT

v_call: TRBV6-2/TRBV6-3
j_call: TRBJ2-7
d_call: TRBD2
clone_size: few
cdr3_aa: CASSPLAGNSFSYEQYF
cdr3_nt: TGTGCCAGCAGTCCACTAGCGGGCAATTCGTTTTCCTACGAGCAGTACTTC

v_call: TRBV7-8
j_call: TRBJ1-5
d_call: -
clone_size: many
cdr3_aa: CASSLEEGRKSNQPQHF
cdr3_nt: TGTGCCAGCAGCTTAGAAGAGGGCCGGAAAAGCAATCAGCCCCAGCATTTT

v_call: TRBV7-2
j_call: TRBJ1-1
d_call: -
clone_size: many
cdr3_aa: CASSLPRGNTEAFF
cdr3_nt: TGTGCCAGCAGCTTACCGAGGGGGAACACTGAAGCTTTCTTT

v_call: TRBV5-1
j_call: TRBJ2-3
d_call: TRBD1
clone_size: many
cdr3_aa: CASSLGDRGPTDTQYF
cdr3_nt: TGCGCCAGCAGCTTGGGGGACAGGGGCCCCACAGATACGCAGTATTTT

v_call: TRBV4-3
j_call: TRBJ2-6
d_call: -
clone_size: many
cdr3_aa: CASSQEGSGANVLTF
cdr3_nt: TGCGCCAGCAGCCAAGAGGGCTCTGGGGCCAACGTCCTGACTTTC

v_call: TRBV20-1
j_call: TRBJ2-1
d_call: -
clone_size: many
cdr3_aa: CSPYSEYNEQFF
cdr3_nt: TGCAGTCCGTATTCTGAATACAATGAGCAGTTCTTC

v_call: TRBV12-3/TRBV12-4
j_call: TRBJ2-2
d_call: -
clone_size: many
cdr3_aa: CASSLFVAGELFF
cdr3_nt: TGTGCCAGCAGTTTATTCGTAGCCGGGGAGCTGTTTTTT

v_call: TRBV18
j_call: TRBJ1-1
d_call: -
clone_size: many
cdr3_aa: CASSPRGQINTEAFF
cdr3_nt: TGTGCCAGCTCACCAAGAGGACAGATTAACACTGAAGCTTTCTTT

v_call: TRBV29-1
j_call: TRBJ2-3
d_call: -
clone_size: many
cdr3_aa: CSIRQDTDTQYF
cdr3_nt: TGCAGCATCCGACAGGACACAGATACGCAGTATTTT

v_call: TRBV12-3/TRBV12-4
j_call: TRBJ2-2
d_call: -
clone_size: many
cdr3_aa: CASSLGLSGELFF
cdr3_nt: TGTGCCAGCAGCCTCGGACTATCCGGGGAGCTGTTTTTT

v_call: TRBV7-2
j_call: TRBJ2-2
d_call: -
clone_size: many
cdr3_aa: CASSLGRGPNTGELFF
cdr3_nt: TGTGCCAGCAGCTTGGGCCGGGGACCCAACACCGGGGAGCTGTTTTTT

v_call: TRBV4-3
j_call: TRBJ2-7
d_call: -
clone_size: many
cdr3_aa: CASSQDRRAEQYF
cdr3_nt: TGCGCCAGCAGCCAAGATAGAAGGGCCGAGCAGTACTTC

v_call: TRBV20-1
j_call: TRBJ2-7
d_call: -
clone_size: many
cdr3_aa: CSAASLGQQYF
cdr3_nt: TGCAGTGCTGCCTCACTGGGACAGCAGTACTTC

v_call: TRBV7-6
j_call: TRBJ2-5
d_call: TRBD2
clone_size: many
cdr3_aa: CASSLQREVKTQYF
cdr3_nt: TGTGCCAGCAGCTTGCAGCGGGAGGTGAAGACCCAGTACTTC

v_call: TRBV4-3
j_call: TRBJ2-7
d_call: -
clone_size: many
cdr3_aa: CASSQDWEGGREQYF
cdr3_nt: TGCGCCAGCAGCCAAGATTGGGAGGGGGGACGCGAGCAGTACTTC

v_call: TRBV7-7
j_call: TRBJ2-1
d_call: -
clone_size: many
cdr3_aa: CASSLLEGTTLNEQFF
cdr3_nt: TGTGCCAGCAGCTTATTGGAGGGAACGACTCTTAATGAGCAGTTCTTC